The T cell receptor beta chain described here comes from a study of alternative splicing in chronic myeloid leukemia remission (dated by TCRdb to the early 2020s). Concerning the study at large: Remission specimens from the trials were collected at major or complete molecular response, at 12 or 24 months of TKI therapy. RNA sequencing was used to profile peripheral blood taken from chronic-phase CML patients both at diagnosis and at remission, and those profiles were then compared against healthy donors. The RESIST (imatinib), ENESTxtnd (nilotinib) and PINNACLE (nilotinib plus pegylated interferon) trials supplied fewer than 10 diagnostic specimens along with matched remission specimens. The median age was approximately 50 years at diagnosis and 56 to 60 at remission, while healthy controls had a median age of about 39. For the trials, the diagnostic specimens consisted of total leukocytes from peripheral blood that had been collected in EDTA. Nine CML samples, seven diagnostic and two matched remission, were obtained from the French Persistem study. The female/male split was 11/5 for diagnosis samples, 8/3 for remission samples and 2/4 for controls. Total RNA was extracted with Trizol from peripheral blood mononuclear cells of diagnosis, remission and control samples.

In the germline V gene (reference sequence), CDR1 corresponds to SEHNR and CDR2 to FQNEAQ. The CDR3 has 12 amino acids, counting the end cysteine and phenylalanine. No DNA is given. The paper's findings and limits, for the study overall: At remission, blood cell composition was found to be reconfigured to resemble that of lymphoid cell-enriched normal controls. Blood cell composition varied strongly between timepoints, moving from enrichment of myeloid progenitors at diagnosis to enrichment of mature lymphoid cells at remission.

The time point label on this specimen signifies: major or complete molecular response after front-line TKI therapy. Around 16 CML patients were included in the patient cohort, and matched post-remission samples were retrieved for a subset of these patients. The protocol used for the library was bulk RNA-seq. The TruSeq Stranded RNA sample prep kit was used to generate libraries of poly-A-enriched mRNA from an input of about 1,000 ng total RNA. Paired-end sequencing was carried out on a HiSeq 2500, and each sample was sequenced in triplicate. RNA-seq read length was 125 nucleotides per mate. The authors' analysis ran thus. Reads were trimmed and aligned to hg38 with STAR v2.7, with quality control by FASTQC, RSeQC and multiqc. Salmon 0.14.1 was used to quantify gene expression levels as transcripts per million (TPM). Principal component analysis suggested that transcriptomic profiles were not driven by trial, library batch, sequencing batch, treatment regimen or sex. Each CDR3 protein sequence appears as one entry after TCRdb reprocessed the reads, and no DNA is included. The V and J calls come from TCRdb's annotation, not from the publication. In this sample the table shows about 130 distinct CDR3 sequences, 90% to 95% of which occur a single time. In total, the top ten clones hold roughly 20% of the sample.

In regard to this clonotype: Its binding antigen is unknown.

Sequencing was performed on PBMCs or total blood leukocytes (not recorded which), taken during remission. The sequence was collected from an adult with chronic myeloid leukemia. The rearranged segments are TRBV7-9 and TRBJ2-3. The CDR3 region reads CASSTSTDTQYF.